The clone carrying this TCR beta chain was detected only once. Its antigen remains unidentified. The CDR3 has 14 residues. V lost 0 bases and J 2 bases, leaving 7 bases between the germline ends. Germline lookup yields CDR1 MNHNY and CDR2 SVGAGI (reference sequence). This entry comes from a study of Ad26.COV2.S vaccination and SARS-CoV-2 variants. Notes on the study in general: Total T cell responses may have been underestimated by the TCR breadth and depth analyses.

Here immunoSEQ multiplex PCR was the method, and the copy in TCRdb shows in-frame clones only, minus some. Here the sample spans over 85,000 clones, around 80% being singletons. This specimen consisted of peripheral blood, obtained after recovery from COVID-19. The V and J genes are TRBV6-6 and TRBJ1-1; D call uncertain. This receptor was obtained from a human donor who had recovered from COVID-19. The DNA of the CDR3 is TGTGCCAGCAGTTACTCCGCCATTAACACTGAAGCTTTCTTT. This sequence encodes CASSYSAINTEAFF.